The T cell receptor beta chain under discussion was sequenced for a study of OX40 agonist ivuxolimab in advanced cancers. About the investigation overall: The costimulatory receptor OX40 (CD134) was targeted by ivuxolimab, a fully human IgG2 agonistic monoclonal antibody. Intravenous ivuxolimab was administered to patients every 2 weeks at six dose levels: 0.01, 0.1, 0.3, 1.5, 3 and 10 mg/kg. Of the roughly 52 dose-escalation patients, hepatocellular carcinoma was present in approximately 20, melanoma in approximately 15, renal cell carcinoma in 9 and head and neck cancer in 9. The paper covers the monotherapy dose-escalation part of the phase I ivuxolimab trial, which included N ≈ 52 patients. Partial responses were achieved by three dose-escalation patients, of whom one had hepatocellular carcinoma and two had cutaneous melanoma. The purpose of peripheral TCRbeta sequencing was to test whether ivuxolimab changed TCR sequence diversity and led to clonal T-cell expansion. Prior anti-PD-1, anti-PD-L1 or anti-CTLA-4 therapy was permitted, and approximately 40% of dose-escalation patients had received checkpoint inhibitors. In the dose-escalation cohort, 65% to 90% of patients were male, and the mean age was roughly 60 years, with a range of about 23 to 90. General conclusions and limits of the study: Clonal expansion of both CD4+ and CD8+ blood T cells was observed from baseline to week 6 at doses 0.1 to 3.0 mg/kg. After ivuxolimab, CD8+ T cells had more expanded clones than CD4+ T cells on average. The antigen specificity of the peripheral T cells that underwent clonal expansion was not determined. Low levels of normalized T-cell clonal expansion were also shown by some nonresponding patients. In the 0.1-3.0 mg/kg groups, partial responders had among the lowest normalized peripheral clonal expansion, particularly in CD8+ T cells.

On this clone itself: It lacks a known antigen. No base qualities exist here, and no much larger clone lies one base off it.

Counted from cysteine to phenylalanine, this CDR3 has 15 amino acids. Only the CDR3 part of the read is kept: 45 bases, read in frame from the first base. From a lookup of the germline V gene (reference sequence), CDR1 and CDR2 are SEHNR and FQNEAQ. V is cut by 4 bases and J by 0 bases, and the space between the germline ends is 12 bases. The trial excluded patients who had a history of autoimmune disease or who were on systemic immunosuppression. Peripheral blood for TCR sequencing was collected from all dose cohorts at baseline, on cycle 4 day 1, and on cycle 7 day 1. Samples came from an open-label, multicenter, first-in-human phase I dose-escalation trial of ivuxolimab. Adults with locally advanced or metastatic melanoma, renal cell, hepatocellular, or head and neck squamous cell carcinoma were enrolled in the trial. Before TCR sequencing, CD4+ and CD8+ T cells were separately sorted from peripheral blood.

For sequencing of the TCRbeta CDR3 region, genomic DNA was extracted from the sorted cells. The immunoSEQ Assay was used for sequencing of TCRbeta CDR3 regions. The table was pulled from immuneACCESS by TCRdb, which kept in-frame rearrangements only. Such tables lose some clones; where checked, under half of the loss comes from unresolved V genes, and the rest has no known cause. The sample has 35,000 to 45,000 clones on record, approximately 86% of them singletons. Of the sample, 9.5% to 13% falls within the top ten clones. This clonotype was obtained from an adult with an advanced solid tumor such as melanoma, head and neck, liver or kidney cancer. The chain links TRBV7-9 with TRBJ2-5; the D call is tentative, TRBD1 or TRBD2, as each matches 6 bases. The specimen comprised CD4+ or CD8+ T cells sorted from blood, sampled in a trial of the OX40 agonist ivuxolimab. The DNA is as follows: TGTGCCAGCAGCTCCCCGGGGGCTAACCAAGAGACCCAGTACTTC. This translates into CASSSPGANQETQYF. Supplemented by the reference TRBV7-9 and TRBJ2-5 proteins around the CDR3, the complete variable domain is DTGVSQNPRHKITKRGQNVTFRCDPISEHNRLYWYRQTLGQGPEFLTYFQNEAQLEKSRLLSDRFSAERPKGSFSTLEIQRTEQGDSAMYLCASSSPGANQETQYFGPGTRLLVL.